The TCR beta chain under discussion was sequenced for a study of blood T cell repertoires in COVID-19. Background on the study: Samples of COVID-19 (acute and convalescent) were obtained from the United States, Italy and Spain. From T cells, B-cell-depleted T cells, or PBMCs came the material, which was cDNA or gDNA.

The CDR3 extends over 16 amino acids. Trimming took off 1 base at V and 1 base at J, with 11 bases between the two ends. CDR1 is SGDLS and CDR2 is YYNGEE in the germline V gene. Per the authors' pipeline: Nucleated cell counts were estimated from reference gene primer amplification. Libraries were prepared by immunoSEQ multiplex PCR; TCRdb keeps only in-frame clonotypes and omits some of them. V and J calls and clone size are copied from that table; D and trimming were computed from the DNA. The sample consists of 380,000 or so clones, roughly 90% of them appearing once. This clonotype was sampled from a man between 35 and 55 years old with acute or convalescent COVID-19. This chain links TRBV9 with TRBJ2-2; D remains ambiguous. The sequencing input was peripheral blood. In DNA form, the CDR3 reads TGTGCCAGCAGCGTAACAAGCCGACAGAACACCGGGGAGCTGTTTTTT. Amino acids: CASSVTSRQNTGELFF.